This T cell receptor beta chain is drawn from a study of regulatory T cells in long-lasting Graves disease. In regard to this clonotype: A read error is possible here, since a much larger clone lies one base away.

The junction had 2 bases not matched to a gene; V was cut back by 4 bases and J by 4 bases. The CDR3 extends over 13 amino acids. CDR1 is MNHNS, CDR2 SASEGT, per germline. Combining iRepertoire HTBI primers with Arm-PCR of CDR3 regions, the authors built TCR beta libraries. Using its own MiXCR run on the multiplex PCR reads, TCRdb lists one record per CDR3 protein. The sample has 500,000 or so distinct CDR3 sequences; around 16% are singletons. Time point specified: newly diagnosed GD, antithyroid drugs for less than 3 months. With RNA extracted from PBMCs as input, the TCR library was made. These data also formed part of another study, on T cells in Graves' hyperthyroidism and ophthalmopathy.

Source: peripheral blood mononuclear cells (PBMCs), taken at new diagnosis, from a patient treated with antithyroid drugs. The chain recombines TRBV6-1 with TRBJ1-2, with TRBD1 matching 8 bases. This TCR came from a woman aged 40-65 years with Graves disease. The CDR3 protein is CASSGQGFYGYTF. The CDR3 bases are TGTGCCAGCAGTGGACAGGGGTTCTATGGCTACACCTTC.